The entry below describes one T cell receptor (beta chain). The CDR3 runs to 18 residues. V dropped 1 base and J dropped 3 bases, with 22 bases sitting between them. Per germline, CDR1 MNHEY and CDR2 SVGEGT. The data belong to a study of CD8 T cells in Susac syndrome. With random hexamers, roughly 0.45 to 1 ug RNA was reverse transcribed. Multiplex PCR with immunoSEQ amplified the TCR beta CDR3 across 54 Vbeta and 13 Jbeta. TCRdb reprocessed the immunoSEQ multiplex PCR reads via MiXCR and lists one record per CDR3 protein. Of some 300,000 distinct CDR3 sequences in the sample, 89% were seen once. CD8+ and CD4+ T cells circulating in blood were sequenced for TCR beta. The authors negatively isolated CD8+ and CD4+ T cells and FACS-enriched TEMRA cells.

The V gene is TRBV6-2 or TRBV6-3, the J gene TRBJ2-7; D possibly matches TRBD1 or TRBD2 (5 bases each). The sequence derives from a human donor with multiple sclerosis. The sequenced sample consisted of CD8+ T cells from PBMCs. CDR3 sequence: CASSYLPSGTEYGYEQYF. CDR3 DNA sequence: TGTGCCAGCAGTTACTTACCTTCCGGGACCGAATACGGCTACGAGCAGTACTTC.